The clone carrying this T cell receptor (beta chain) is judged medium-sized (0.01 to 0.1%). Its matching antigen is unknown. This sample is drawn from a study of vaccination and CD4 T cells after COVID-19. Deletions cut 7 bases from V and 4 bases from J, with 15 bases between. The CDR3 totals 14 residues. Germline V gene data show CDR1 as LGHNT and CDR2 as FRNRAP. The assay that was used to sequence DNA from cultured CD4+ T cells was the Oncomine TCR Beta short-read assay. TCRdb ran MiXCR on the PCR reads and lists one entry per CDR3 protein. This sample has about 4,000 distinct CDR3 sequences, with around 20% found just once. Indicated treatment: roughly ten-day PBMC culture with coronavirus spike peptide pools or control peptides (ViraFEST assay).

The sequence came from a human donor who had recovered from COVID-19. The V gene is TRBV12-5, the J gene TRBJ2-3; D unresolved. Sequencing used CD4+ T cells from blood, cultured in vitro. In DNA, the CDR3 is TGTGCTAGTGTTGGGATGGACGGCGCAGATACGCAGTATTTT. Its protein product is CASVGMDGADTQYF.